Each of the 9 T cell receptor beta chains below was sequenced from the same sample in a study of a mutant IDH1 vaccine in newly diagnosed glioma. The sample's time point: week 35, safety follow-up. Vaccinated patients received 300 ug of mutant IDH1 20-mer peptide per dose, with topical imiquimod. Clones were read by immunoSEQ multiplex PCR, and TCRdb kept only the in-frame ones, dropping some. The sample records 60,000 or so clones, roughly 80% being singletons. These receptors have no identified antigens. The sequenced sample was PBMCs, obtained from a glioma patient whose treatment included an IDH1 peptide vaccine. These receptors were collected from a man aged 30 to 39 with glioma.

This clone was counted a single time. The chain recombines TRBV5-1 with TRBJ2-1, with 14 bases fitting TRBD2. Germline assignment: CDR1 SGHRS and CDR2 YFSETQ. The V segment lost 4 bases and the J segment 8 bases; nucleotides outside the gene matches: 5. CDR3 length: 15 amino acids. In DNA, the CDR3 is TGCGCCAGCAGCCCGGGGACTAGCGGGGGAGATGAGCAGTTCTTC. Its protein is CASSPGTSGGDEQFF.

This clone was observed a few times. The chain is built from TRBV20-1 and TRBJ1-1; D uncertain. Trimming left V 5 bases short and J 3 bases short, with 4 bases between. CDR3 size: 10 residues. Germline V lookup: CDR1 DFQATT, CDR2 SNEGSKA (reference sequence). The CDR3 region has the DNA TGCAGTGCTCCTTACACTGAAGCTTTCTTT. Translated: CSAPYTEAFF.

This chain uses TRBV11-2 with TRBJ2-2; 7 bases are shared with TRBD2. CDR3 length: 16 amino acids. Losses at the gene ends were 3 bases for V and 0 bases for J; bases not matched to a gene: 4. From germline, CDR1 is SGHAT and CDR2 FQNNGV. The CDR3 loop reads CASSFPTSTNTGELFF. The CDR3 nucleotides are TGTGCCAGCAGCTTCCCGACTAGCACGAACACCGGGGAGCTGTTTTTT.

This sequence joins TRBV13 and TRBJ2-3; D may be TRBD2 (5 bases). Germline lookup yields CDR1 PRHDT and CDR2 FYEKMQ (reference sequence). Trimming pared 1 base from V and 0 bases from J, leaving 11 bases between. This CDR3 has 16 residues. The CDR3 DNA reads as TGTGCCAGCAGCTTAGCTAGCCACGCTAGCACAGATACGCAGTATTTT. Protein sequence: CASSLASHASTDTQYF.

Concerning this clone: One end of the junction is discordant with germline, which a read error may explain. The chain uses TRBV7-9 and TRBJ2-7; TRBD2 might be the D (6 bases). This CDR3 has 15 residues. Germline CDR1 is SEHNR and CDR2 is FQNEAQ (reference sequence). The CDR3 reads CASSVAGLGGWEQYF. Here the CDR3 DNA reads TGTGCCAGCAGCGTAGCCGGACTTGGAGGGTGGGAGCAGTACTTC.

The chain combines TRBV9 with TRBJ1-3; D gene uncertain. In germline, CDR1 is SGDLS, CDR2 YYNGEE. Trimming took 4 bases from V and 1 from J, leaving 12 bases between them. The CDR3 extends over 15 amino acids. CDR3 DNA sequence: TGTGCCAGCAGCCCACAAGTGGGGTCTGGAAACACCATATATTTT. As protein: CASSPQVGSGNTIYF.

The rearrangement uses TRBV5-1 and TRBJ1-1, with 7 bases matching TRBD1. This CDR3 has 15 residues. V lost 4 bases and J lost 6; bases outside the gene matches: 12. Germline CDR1 SGHRS, CDR2 YFSETQ. The CDR3 DNA sequence: TGCGCCAGCAGCGTGACAGGGCCGTACATGGCTGAAGCTTTCTTT. Amino acid sequence: CASSVTGPYMAEAFF.

This clone was recorded a few times. The chain carries TRBV7-9 and TRBJ1-1; tentative D call: TRBD1 (6 bases). The V gene lost 7 bases and the J gene lost 0 bases, with 9 bases spanning the gap. The CDR3 is made up of 13 amino acids. The germline gives CDR1 SEHNR, CDR2 FQNEAQ (reference sequence). Written as DNA, the CDR3 is TGTGCCAGCACACAGGGAATGAACACTGAAGCTTTCTTT. Its translation is CASTQGMNTEAFF.

The chain links TRBV7-9 to TRBJ1-2; 9 bases are shared with TRBD1. Looked up from germline, CDR1 is SEHNR and CDR2 is FQNEAQ (reference sequence). V gave up 7 bases and J gave up 5 bases; unmatched junction bases: 8. The CDR3 spans 14 residues. The CDR3 reads CASKTTGGGYGYTF. The CDR3 coding sequence is TGTGCCAGCAAGACTACAGGGGGCGGATATGGCTACACCTTC.